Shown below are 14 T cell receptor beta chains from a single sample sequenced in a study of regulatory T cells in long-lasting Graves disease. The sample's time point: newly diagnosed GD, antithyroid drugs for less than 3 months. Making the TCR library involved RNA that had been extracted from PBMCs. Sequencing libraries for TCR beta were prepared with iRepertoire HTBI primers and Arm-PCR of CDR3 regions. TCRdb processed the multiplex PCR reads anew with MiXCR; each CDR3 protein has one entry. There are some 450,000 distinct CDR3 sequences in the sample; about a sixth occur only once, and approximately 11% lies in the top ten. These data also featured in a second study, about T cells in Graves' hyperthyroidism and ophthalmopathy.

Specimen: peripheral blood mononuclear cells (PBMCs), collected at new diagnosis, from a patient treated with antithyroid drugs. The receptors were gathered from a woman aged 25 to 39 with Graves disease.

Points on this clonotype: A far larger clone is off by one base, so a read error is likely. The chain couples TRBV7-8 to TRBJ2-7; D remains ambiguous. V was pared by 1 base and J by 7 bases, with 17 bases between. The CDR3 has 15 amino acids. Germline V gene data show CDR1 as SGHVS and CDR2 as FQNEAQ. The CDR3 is CASSLVFSYYNEQYF. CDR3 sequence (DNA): TGTGCCAGCAGCTTAGTTTTCAGTTACTACAATGAGCAGTACTTC.

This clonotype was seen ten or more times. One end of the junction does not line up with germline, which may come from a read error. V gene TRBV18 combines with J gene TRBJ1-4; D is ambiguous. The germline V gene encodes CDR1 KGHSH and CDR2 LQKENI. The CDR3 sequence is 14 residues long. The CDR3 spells CASSPRGGNEKLFF. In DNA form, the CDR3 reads TGTGCCAGCTCGCCACGAGGAGGTAATGAAAAACTGTTTTTT.

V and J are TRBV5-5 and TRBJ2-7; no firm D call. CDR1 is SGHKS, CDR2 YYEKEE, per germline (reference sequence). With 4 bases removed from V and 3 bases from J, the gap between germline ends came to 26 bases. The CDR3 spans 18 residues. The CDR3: CASSPRPSPTTRFYEQYF. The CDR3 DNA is TGTGCCAGCAGCCCTAGGCCAAGTCCCACCACGCGATTCTACGAGCAGTACTTC.

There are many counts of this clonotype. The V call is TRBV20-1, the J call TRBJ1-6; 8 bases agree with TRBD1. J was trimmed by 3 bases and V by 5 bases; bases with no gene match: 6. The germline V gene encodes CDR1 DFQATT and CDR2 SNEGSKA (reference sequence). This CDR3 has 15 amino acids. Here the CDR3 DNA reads TGCAGTGCTCGACAGGGGAACGGCTATAATTCACCCCTCCACTTT. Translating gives CSARQGNGYNSPLHF.

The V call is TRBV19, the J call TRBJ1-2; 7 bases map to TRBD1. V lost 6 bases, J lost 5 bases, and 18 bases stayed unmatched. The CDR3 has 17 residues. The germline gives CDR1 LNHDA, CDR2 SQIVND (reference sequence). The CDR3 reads CASRGWKDRQREYGYTF. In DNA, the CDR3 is TGTGCCAGTAGGGGATGGAAGGACAGGCAGAGAGAATATGGCTACACCTTC. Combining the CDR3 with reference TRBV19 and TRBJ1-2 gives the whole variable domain DGGITQSPKYLFRKEGQNVTLSCEQNLNHDAMYWYRQDPGQGLRLIYYSQIVNDFQKGDIAEGYSVSREKKESFPLTVTSAQKNPTAFYLCASRGWKDRQREYGYTFGSGTRLTVV.

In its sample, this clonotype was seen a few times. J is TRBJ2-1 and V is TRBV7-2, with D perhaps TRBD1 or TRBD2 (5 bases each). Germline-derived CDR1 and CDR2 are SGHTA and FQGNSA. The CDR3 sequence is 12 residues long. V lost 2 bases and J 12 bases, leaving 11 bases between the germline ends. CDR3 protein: CASSLSRDVQFF. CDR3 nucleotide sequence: TGTGCCAGCAGCTTAAGCAGGGACGTGCAGTTCTTC. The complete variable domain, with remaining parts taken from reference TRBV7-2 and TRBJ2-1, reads GAGVSQSPSNKVTEKGKDVELRCDPISGHTALYWYRQSLGQGLEFLIYFQGNSAPDKSGLPSDRFSAERTGGSVSTLTIQRTQQEDSAVYLCASSLSRDVQFFGPGTRLTVL.

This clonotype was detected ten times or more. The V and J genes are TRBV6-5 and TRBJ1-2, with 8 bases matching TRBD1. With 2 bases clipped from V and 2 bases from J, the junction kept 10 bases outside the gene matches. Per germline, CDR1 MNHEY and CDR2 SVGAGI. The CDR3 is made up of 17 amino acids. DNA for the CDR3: TGTGCCAGCAGTTACGGGACAGGATTCCCCTCAAACTATGGCTACACCTTC. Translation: CASSYGTGFPSNYGYTF.

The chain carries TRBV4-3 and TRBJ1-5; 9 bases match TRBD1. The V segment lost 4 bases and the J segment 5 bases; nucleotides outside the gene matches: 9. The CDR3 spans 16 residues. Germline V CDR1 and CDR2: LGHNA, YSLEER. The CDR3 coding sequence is TGCGCCAGCAGCCCCAGCCGGGACAGGGTCGATCAGCCCCAGCATTTT. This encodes CASSPSRDRVDQPQHF.

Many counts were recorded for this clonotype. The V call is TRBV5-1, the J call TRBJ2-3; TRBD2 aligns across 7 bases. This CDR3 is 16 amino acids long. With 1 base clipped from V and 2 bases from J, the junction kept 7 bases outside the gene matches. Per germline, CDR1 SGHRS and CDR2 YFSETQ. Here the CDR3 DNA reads TGCGCCAGCAGCTTGCGGCTAGCGGCTTTCACAGATACGCAGTATTTT. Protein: CASSLRLAAFTDTQYF.

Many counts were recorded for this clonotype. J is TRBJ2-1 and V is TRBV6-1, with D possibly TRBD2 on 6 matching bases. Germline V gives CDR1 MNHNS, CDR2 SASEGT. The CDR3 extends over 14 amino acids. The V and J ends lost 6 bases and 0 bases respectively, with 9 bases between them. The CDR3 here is CASRGGDSYNEQFF. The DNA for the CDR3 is TGTGCCAGCAGGGGAGGCGACTCCTACAATGAGCAGTTCTTC.

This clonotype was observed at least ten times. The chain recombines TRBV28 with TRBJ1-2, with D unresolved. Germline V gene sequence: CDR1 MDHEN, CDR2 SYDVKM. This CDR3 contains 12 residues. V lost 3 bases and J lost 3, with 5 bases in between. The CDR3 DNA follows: TGTGCCAGCAGTTTGGCAGACTATGGCTACACCTTC. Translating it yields CASSLADYGYTF.

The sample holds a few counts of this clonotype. CDR3: CASSLYVQAGVLQTQYF. CDR3 DNA: TGTGCCAGCAGCTTATACGTTCAAGCGGGAGTCTTGCAGACCCAGTACTTC. This chain uses TRBV5-5 with TRBJ2-5, with TRBD2 matching 8 bases. Germline CDR1 is SGHKS and CDR2 is YYEKEE (reference sequence). The trim removed 2 bases at V and 6 bases at J, leaving 15 bases unmatched. The CDR3 is 17 residues long.

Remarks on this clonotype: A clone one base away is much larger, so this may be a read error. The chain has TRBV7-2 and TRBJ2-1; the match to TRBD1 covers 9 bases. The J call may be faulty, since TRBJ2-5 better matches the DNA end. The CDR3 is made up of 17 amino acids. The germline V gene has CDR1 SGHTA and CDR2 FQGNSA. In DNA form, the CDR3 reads TGTGCCAGCAGCTCTACTTACACCGGGACAGGGAGAGAGACCCAGTACTTC. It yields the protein CASSSTYTGTGRETQYF.

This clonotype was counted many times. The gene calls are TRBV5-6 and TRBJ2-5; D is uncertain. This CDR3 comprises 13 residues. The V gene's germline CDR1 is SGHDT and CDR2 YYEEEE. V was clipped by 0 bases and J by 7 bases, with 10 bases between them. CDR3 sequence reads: CASSLEAAWTQYF. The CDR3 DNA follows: TGTGCCAGCAGCTTGGAGGCAGCCTGGACCCAGTACTTC.